The 30 T cell receptor beta chains in this list originate from one sample, sequenced in a study of CD8 T cells in Susac syndrome. It was with random hexamers that about 0.45 to 1 ug RNA was reverse transcribed. TCRdb reanalysed the immunoSEQ multiplex PCR reads using MiXCR and keeps one entry per CDR3 protein. The sample shows 150,000 to 200,000 distinct CDR3 sequences, around 94% of them seen only once. Sequenced: CD4+ T cells from PBMCs. The receptor set was obtained from a human donor in good health.

V usage is TRBV19 and J usage is TRBJ1-6; 7 bases match TRBD1. This CDR3 is 14 amino acids long. Losses at the gene ends were 5 bases for V and 6 bases for J; bases not matched to a gene: 4. Germline V gene lookup returns CDR1 LNHDA and CDR2 SQIVND (reference sequence). The CDR3: CASSQTGRNSPLHF. The CDR3 region has the DNA TGTGCCAGTAGTCAGACAGGGCGTAATTCACCCCTCCACTTT.

A few counts support this clonotype. The chain recombines TRBV27 with TRBJ1-2; TRBD1 aligns across 7 bases. Germline V CDR1 and CDR2: MNHEY, SMNVEV (reference sequence). V gave up 5 bases and J gave up 8 bases; unmatched junction bases: 8. The CDR3 covers 13 residues. In DNA, the CDR3 is TGTGCCAGCAGTCCCGGGACAGAGGGAGGCTACACCTTC. Its translation: CASSPGTEGGYTF.

The chain links TRBV7-2 to TRBJ2-1; TRBD2 matches at 9 bases. V gave up 3 bases and J gave up 2 bases; unmatched junction bases: 8. The CDR3 totals 17 residues. Germline V lookup: CDR1 SGHTA, CDR2 FQGNSA. The CDR3 loop reads CASSLVGGGATYNEQFF. The CDR3 DNA follows: TGTGCCAGCAGCTTGGTTGGCGGGGGGGCCACCTACAATGAGCAGTTCTTC.

The rearrangement links TRBV7-9 to TRBJ1-6; 10 nucleotides agree with TRBD1. J lost 13 bases, V lost 1 base, and 7 bases had no gene match. This CDR3 spans 15 amino acids. Germline CDR1 reads SEHNR; CDR2 reads FQNEAQ (reference sequence). CDR3 amino acids: CASSLGGTGEGPLHF. The CDR3 DNA follows: TGTGCCAGCAGCTTAGGTGGGACAGGGGAGGGTCCCCTCCACTTT.

A single count supports this clonotype. The chain links TRBV6-9 to TRBJ2-1; D may correspond to TRBD1 or TRBD2 (6 bases each). CDR3 size: 12 residues. Germline V lookup: CDR1 MNHGY, CDR2 SVAAGI. V lost 11 bases and J 4 bases, leaving 12 bases between the germline ends. CDR3 sequence reads: CAGGPLYNEQFF. In nucleotides, the CDR3 is TGTGCCGGGGGGCCGCTATACAATGAGCAGTTCTTC.

This chain connects TRBV5-6 to TRBJ2-1; tentative D call: TRBD2 (5 bases). The CDR3 is 12 amino acids. Germline V gene sequence: CDR1 SGHDT, CDR2 YYEEEE. V dropped 2 bases and J dropped 5 bases, with 5 bases sitting between them. The DNA of the CDR3 is TGTGCCAGCAGCTTACTAGACAATGAGCAGTTCTTC. Residues: CASSLLDNEQFF. Filled out from reference TRBV5-6 and TRBJ2-1, the complete variable domain reads DAGVTQSPTHLIKTRGQQVTLRCSPKSGHDTVSWYQQALGQGPQFIFQYYEEEERQRGNFPDRFSGHQFPNYSSELNVNALLLGDSALYLCASSLLDNEQFFGPGTRLTVL.

The chain is built from TRBV7-3 and TRBJ2-7; D remains ambiguous. Germline values: CDR1 SGHTA, CDR2 FQGTGA. The V end was cut by 7 bases, the J end by 0 bases, with 13 bases between. This CDR3 comprises 14 residues. CDR3 region: CASKSTASSYEQYF. In DNA form, the CDR3 reads TGTGCCAGCAAATCAACGGCAAGCTCCTACGAGCAGTACTTC. The full variable domain, its missing parts supplied by reference TRBV7-3 and TRBJ2-7, is GAGVSQTPSNKVTEKGKYVELRCDPISGHTALYWYRQSLGQGPEFLIYFQGTGAADDSGLPNDRFFAVRPEGSVSTLKIQRTERGDSAVYLCASKSTASSYEQYFGPGTRLTVT.

This clonotype was recorded once. This sequence joins TRBV15 and TRBJ1-5, with D possibly matching TRBD1 (6 bases). Germline V gene lookup returns CDR1 LNHNV and CDR2 YYDKDF (reference sequence). V dropped 4 bases and J dropped 7 bases, with 14 bases sitting between them. The CDR3 totals 14 residues. CDR3 nucleotides: TGTGCCACCAGCAACGGAGGGGGGAGACAGCCCCAGCATTTT. Translation: CATSNGGGRQPQHF.

The V and J genes are TRBV4-2 and TRBJ2-3; TRBD1 or TRBD2 may be the D gene (5 bases each). CDR1 and CDR2 (germline): LGHNA, YNFKEQ. V lost 4 bases and J 2 bases, leaving 13 bases between the germline ends. The CDR3 has 15 amino acids. This CDR3 is CASSLTGQDTDTQYF. The CDR3 nucleotides are TGTGCCAGCAGCCTCACGGGGCAGGACACAGATACGCAGTATTTT.

This chain uses TRBV3-1 with TRBJ2-7; TRBD2 matches at 11 bases. This CDR3 is 14 amino acids long. Trimming at V came to 6 bases and at J to 5 bases, leaving 6 bases not matched to a gene. The germline CDR1 and CDR2 sequences are LGHDT and YNNKEL (reference sequence). CDR3: CASSSTSGANEQYF. CDR3 nucleotide sequence: TGTGCCAGCAGTTCGACTAGCGGGGCCAACGAGCAGTACTTC.

The CDR3 here is CAISGQAQETQYF. The CDR3 DNA reads as TGTGCCATCAGTGGACAGGCCCAAGAGACCCAGTACTTC. The chain carries TRBV10-3 and TRBJ2-5; TRBD1 might be the D (6 bases). The V gene's germline CDR1 is ENHRY and CDR2 SYGVKD. The CDR3 has 13 residues. Trimming cost V 4 bases and J 1 base, with 7 bases left between them.

The genes are TRBV20-1 and TRBJ2-3; maybe TRBD2 (7 bases). Germline lookup yields CDR1 DFQATT and CDR2 SNEGSKA (reference sequence). V dropped 6 bases and J dropped 5 bases, with 21 bases sitting between them. The CDR3 has 15 residues. The CDR3 region is CSAPFGGAPGDTQYF. In DNA, the CDR3 is TGCAGTGCCCCTTTTGGGGGGGCGCCGGGAGATACGCAGTATTTT.

The J gene is TRBJ2-5, the V gene TRBV12-3 or TRBV12-4; no definite D call. V lost 6 bases and J lost 1, with 12 bases in between. This CDR3 comprises 14 residues. The CDR3 here is CASSMTQFQETQYF. The CDR3 bases are TGTGCCAGCAGCATGACCCAATTCCAAGAGACCCAGTACTTC.

J is TRBJ1-6 and V is TRBV19; 10 bases line up with TRBD1. Germline V gives CDR1 LNHDA, CDR2 SQIVND (reference sequence). V dropped 4 bases and J dropped 7; count of bases not matched to a gene: 7. CDR3 length: 16 residues. Here the CDR3 reads CASSSDRGQGNSPLHF. The CDR3 nucleotides read TGTGCCAGTAGTAGTGACAGGGGGCAAGGAAATTCACCCCTCCACTTT.

The chain employs TRBV9 and TRBJ2-5, with 7 bases that match TRBD2. J lost 4 bases, V lost 2 bases, and 11 bases had no gene match. Per germline, CDR1 SGDLS and CDR2 YYNGEE. The CDR3 sequence is 16 residues long. CDR3 region: CASSVGTTNPRETQYF. The CDR3 DNA sequence: TGTGCCAGCAGCGTTGGGACTACCAATCCAAGAGAGACCCAGTACTTC.

The chain is built from TRBV29-1 and TRBJ2-7; D might be TRBD1 (6 bases). This CDR3 has 13 residues. In germline, CDR1 is SQVTM, CDR2 ANQGSEA. Trimming cost V 0 bases and J 9 bases, with 15 bases left between them. The CDR3 spells CSVEDLAGVGQYF. DNA of the CDR3: TGCAGCGTTGAAGATCTCGCAGGGGTAGGGCAGTACTTC.

The chain uses TRBV18 and TRBJ1-1; D unresolved. Trimming took off 10 bases at V and 3 bases at J, with 12 bases between the two ends. Germline V CDR1 and CDR2: KGHSH, LQKENI. The CDR3 is 12 amino acids. CDR3 DNA: TGTGCCAACCAACGGGAGGACACTGAAGCTTTCTTT. Its translation is CANQREDTEAFF.

The chain joins TRBV30 to TRBJ2-7; perhaps TRBD2 as D (7 bases). From germline, CDR1 is GTSNPN and CDR2 SVGIG (reference sequence). CDR3 length: 13 residues. V lost 4 bases to trimming and J lost 5 bases, with 15 bases between them. DNA for the CDR3: TGTGCCTGGAAGGGGGGGCCGGGGAACGAGCAGTACTTC. Residues: CAWKGGPGNEQYF.

In this sample, this clonotype turned up once. The chain employs TRBV20-1 and TRBJ1-6, with 9 bases aligning to TRBD1. Germline loops: CDR1 DFQATT, CDR2 SNEGSKA (reference sequence). The trim removed 7 bases at V and 6 bases at J, leaving 7 bases unmatched. The CDR3 runs to 14 residues. The CDR3 is CSVRTGESNSPLHF. In DNA form, the CDR3 reads TGCAGTGTCCGGACAGGGGAGTCTAATTCACCCCTCCACTTT.

The chain carries TRBV25-1 and TRBJ1-6; TRBD1 agrees at 9 bases. Germline CDR1 and CDR2: MGHDK and SYGVNS. This CDR3 region has 14 residues. V lost 6 bases, J lost 4 bases, and 1 base stayed unmatched. CDR3 sequence (DNA): TGTGCCAGCAGGGGACAGGGATATAATTCACCCCTCCACTTT. This encodes CASRGQGYNSPLHF.

The chain recombines TRBV7-2 with TRBJ2-5, with 12 bases that match TRBD2. CDR3 length: 14 amino acids. V was pared by 6 bases and J by 5 bases, with 4 bases of the junction left unmatched. The germline gives CDR1 SGHTA, CDR2 FQGNSA. The CDR3 DNA follows: TGTGCCAGCAGATCTAGCGGGGGGGCGGAGACCCAGTACTTC. This sequence encodes CASRSSGGAETQYF.

The CDR3 DNA follows: TGTGCCACCATGGGGGGGCAGGGGGCGCGGGAGACCCAGTACTTC. Translating it yields CATMGGQGARETQYF. The chain carries TRBV24-1 and TRBJ2-5; D possibly corresponds to TRBD1 (8 bases). Germline V CDR1 and CDR2: KGHDR, SFDVKD. This CDR3 has 15 residues. V lost 8 bases and J lost 5, with 20 bases in between.

The gene calls are TRBV5-6 and TRBJ2-1; 8 bases match TRBD2. Germline CDR1 is SGHDT and CDR2 is YYEEEE. V lost 3 bases and J lost 6; bases outside the gene matches: 5. This CDR3 is built from 14 residues. CDR3: CASSSGLASNEQFF. CDR3 nucleotides: TGTGCCAGCAGCTCCGGACTAGCTAGCAATGAGCAGTTCTTC.

The CDR3 DNA sequence: TGCAGTGCTAGTCGTTCTAGTGGGGGCAGGGTCGGCACTGAAGCTTTCTTT. Its protein is CSASRSSGGRVGTEAFF. The genes are TRBV20-1 and TRBJ1-1, with a possible D match to TRBD1 (6 bases). Trimming removed 3 bases from V and 4 bases from J, with 24 bases in between. In germline, CDR1 is DFQATT, CDR2 SNEGSKA (reference sequence). The CDR3 has 17 amino acids.

The gene calls are TRBV10-3 and TRBJ2-3; 8 positions agree with TRBD2. This CDR3 has 14 residues. V lost 7 bases to trimming and J lost 2 bases; unmatched junction nucleotides: 5. CDR1 ENHRY and CDR2 SYGVKD come from the germline V gene. In DNA form, the CDR3 reads TGTGCCATCACGGCGGGGGGCGCCACAGATACGCAGTATTTT. This encodes CAITAGGATDTQYF.

This clonotype turned up a few times. The chain joins TRBV18 to TRBJ2-1; 7 nucleotides align to TRBD2. This CDR3 has 15 amino acids. J was trimmed by 0 bases and V by 3 bases; bases with no gene match: 2. In germline, CDR1 is KGHSH, CDR2 LQKENI. The CDR3 DNA sequence: TGTGCCAGCTCACCGGGCGGGAGCTCCTACAATGAGCAGTTCTTC. Translating it yields CASSPGGSSYNEQFF.

V gene TRBV15 combines with J gene TRBJ2-3; TRBD2 agrees at 9 bases. J was trimmed by 3 bases and V by 8 bases; bases with no gene match: 6. The CDR3 is 14 residues long. From germline, CDR1 is LNHNV and CDR2 YYDKDF (reference sequence). DNA of the CDR3: TGTGCCACCCGTAGCGGGGGATTGACAGATACGCAGTATTTT. Its protein product is CATRSGGLTDTQYF.

V and J are TRBV5-1 and TRBJ2-3; D is undetermined. The CDR3 sequence is 13 residues long. V was cut by 1 base and J by 5 bases, with 8 bases left in between. Germline CDR1 and CDR2: SGHRS and YFSETQ. For the CDR3, the DNA is TGCGCCAGCAGCTTGCTGGCAGTAGATACGCAGTATTTT. Its translation: CASSLLAVDTQYF.

The count of this clonotype is one. The chain has TRBV7-9 and TRBJ1-6; no definite D call. V gave up 2 bases and J gave up 6 bases, with 20 bases separating them. Per the germline V gene, CDR1 is SEHNR and CDR2 is FQNEAQ (reference sequence). The CDR3 runs 18 residues. The DNA for the CDR3 is TGTGCCAGCAGCTTAAGAGGGCATCCGGTCGTGGGTAATTCACCCCTCCACTTT. This sequence encodes CASSLRGHPVVGNSPLHF.

This clonotype has just one count. The chain recombines TRBV29-1 with TRBJ2-5; maybe TRBD2 (6 bases). V lost 2 bases and J 0 bases, leaving 13 bases between the germline ends. In germline, CDR1 is SQVTM, CDR2 ANQGSEA. The CDR3 has 15 residues. CDR3 sequence (DNA): TGCAGCGTTGAAAGCCCGGGGGAGTACCAAGAGACCCAGTACTTC. It encodes CSVESPGEYQETQYF.